This entry lists 19 T cell receptor beta chains sequenced from one sample in a study of T-cell reconstitution after alpha-beta-depleted transplantation in children (dated by TCRdb to the mid-2010s). Library construction relied on PCR. Sequencing relied on an Illumina HiSeq 2500. TCR libraries were prepared with molecular barcoding, using unique molecular identifiers to normalize TCRbeta repertoire quantification. TCRdb trimmed the raw reads at Q25, called clones with MiXCR and kept productive beta chains. Each CDR3 protein gets just one entry, which takes the most common genes and DNA from the rows behind it. The table for this sample lists hundreds of thousands of distinct CDR3 sequences; 7.5% to 9.5% of them were counted only once. Jointly, the top ten make up nearly 6.5% of the sample. The treatment or condition label of this sample denotes: allogeneic hematopoietic cell transplantation with graft depleted of TCRalphabeta T cells and CD19 B cells.

The material was PBMCs, mostly from graft donor cells, obtained 180 days after TCRalphabeta/CD19-depleted stem cell transplant. The receptors come from a male patient younger than 18 who had a stem cell transplant for acute lymphoblastic leukemia, so the T cells may come from the graft donor.

Many counts were recorded for this clonotype. The chain couples TRBV28 to TRBJ2-2; perhaps TRBD2 as D (5 bases). Germline V gives CDR1 MDHEN, CDR2 SYDVKM. There are 13 residues in the CDR3. V shed 2 bases and J shed 7 bases, with 8 bases lying between them. CDR3 loop: CASSLPGSGELFF. The CDR3 DNA follows: TGTGCCAGCAGTTTACCGGGGAGCGGGGAGCTGTTTTTT.

This clonotype was seen at least ten times. The chain carries TRBV27 and TRBJ2-1; possible D gene TRBD2, 7 bases. CDR1 is MNHEY and CDR2 is SMNVEV in the germline V gene (reference sequence). With 3 bases removed from V and 7 bases from J, the gap between germline ends came to 16 bases. The CDR3 length is 15 residues. CDR3: CASSFGGGAKNEQFF. The CDR3 DNA reads as TGTGCCAGCAGTTTTGGGGGGGGGGCCAAAAATGAGCAGTTCTTC.

Note on this clonotype: Possible read error: a much larger clone is one base away. J is TRBJ2-1 and V is TRBV20-1; no reliable D call. This CDR3 has 14 amino acids. Germline V gene data show CDR1 as DFQATT and CDR2 as SNEGSKA (reference sequence). V was pared by 8 bases and J by 3 bases, with 17 bases between. CDR3 nucleotide sequence: TGCAGTCCATTACTGGTAAACTGCTACAATGAGCAGTTCTTC. It encodes CSPLLVNCYNEQFF.

This clonotype was counted many times. The rearrangement uses TRBV7-6 and TRBJ2-7, with 7 bases aligning to TRBD2. This CDR3 is 14 amino acids long. V gave up 3 bases and J gave up 3 bases; unmatched junction bases: 5. Germline V gene lookup returns CDR1 SGHVS and CDR2 FNYEAQ. CDR3 loop: CASSLSRDYYEQYF. CDR3 nucleotide sequence: TGTGCCAGCAGCTTGAGCCGGGACTACTACGAGCAGTACTTC.

This clonotype was recorded at least ten times. The rearrangement uses TRBV11-1 and TRBJ2-2; TRBD2 matches at 11 bases. From germline, CDR1 is SGHAT and CDR2 FQDESV (reference sequence). The V segment lost 0 bases and the J segment 1 base; nucleotides outside the gene matches: 13. CDR3 length: 21 amino acids. For the CDR3, the DNA is TGTGCCAGCAGCTTAGCTGTCCTAGCGGGGGGCCGACAGATGAACACCGGGGAGCTGTTTTTT. Its protein product is CASSLAVLAGGRQMNTGELFF.

This clonotype was recorded many times. This chain uses TRBV10-3 with TRBJ2-3, with no clear D. Germline-derived CDR1 and CDR2 are ENHRY and SYGVKD. CDR3 size: 14 residues. Trimming removed 2 bases at V and 1 base at J, with 7 bases between. DNA of the CDR3: TGTGCCATCAGTGAGGGTGTTGGCACAGATACGCAGTATTTT. Translation gives CAISEGVGTDTQYF.

This clonotype was counted ten times or more. The chain links TRBV16 to TRBJ2-1; no definite D call. The CDR3 sequence is 11 residues long. The V and J ends lost 4 bases and 7 bases respectively, with 5 bases between them. CDR1 is KGHSY, CDR2 FQNENV, per germline. The DNA for the CDR3 is TGTGCCAGCAGCCCCAATAATGAGCAGTTCTTC. It yields the protein CASSPNNEQFF.

Many counts were recorded for this clonotype. CDR3 in DNA: TGCGCCAGCAGCTTGTACGTGGCAAAAGAGACCCAGTACTTC. This codes for CASSLYVAKETQYF. The gene calls are TRBV5-1 and TRBJ2-5; the D is unclear. Germline CDR1 is SGHRS and CDR2 is YFSETQ. The CDR3 is 14 amino acids. Trimming left V 1 base short and J 3 bases short, with 10 bases between.

Ten or more counts support this clonotype. This chain links TRBV19 with TRBJ2-2; D may be TRBD1 (6 bases). Germline V gene data show CDR1 as LNHDA and CDR2 as SQIVND (reference sequence). Trimming left V 7 bases short and J 3 bases short, with 12 bases between. The CDR3 is made up of 14 amino acids. CDR3 DNA: TGTGCCAGTACCTACAGGGAATACACCGGGGAGCTGTTTTTT. It translates to CASTYREYTGELFF. Combining the CDR3 with reference TRBV19 and TRBJ2-2 gives the whole variable domain DGGITQSPKYLFRKEGQNVTLSCEQNLNHDAMYWYRQDPGQGLRLIYYSQIVNDFQKGDIAEGYSVSREKKESFPLTVTSAQKNPTAFYLCASTYREYTGELFFGEGSRLTVL.

This clonotype has a count of ten or more. The gene calls are TRBV24-1 and TRBJ2-3; TRBD2 matches 9 bases. Germline CDR1 and CDR2: KGHDR and SFDVKD. The CDR3 sequence is 16 residues long. The J segment lost 2 bases and the V segment lost 0 bases, leaving 2 bases of the junction unmatched. Here the CDR3 reads CATSDLPSGNTDTQYF. As DNA, the CDR3 is TGTGCCACCAGTGATTTGCCTAGCGGGAACACAGATACGCAGTATTTT.

This clonotype appeared many times. V and J are TRBV6-1 and TRBJ2-5, with D perhaps matching TRBD2 (5 bases). The V gene's germline CDR1 is MNHNS and CDR2 SASEGT. The CDR3 is 14 amino acids. V was cut by 6 bases and J by 2 bases, with 13 bases left in between. The CDR3 coding sequence is TGTGCCAGCAGGGCCGGTTCGGGGCAAGAGACCCAGTACTTC. Translation gives CASRAGSGQETQYF.

This clonotype was counted at least ten times. V is TRBV5-1 and J is TRBJ1-1; D is unclear. The CDR3 sequence is 16 residues long. V lost 0 bases to trimming and J lost 0 bases, with 12 bases between them. CDR1 and CDR2 from the germline V gene are SGHRS and YFSETQ. CDR3 amino acids: CASSLVLGGMNTEAFF. The CDR3, as DNA: TGCGCCAGCAGCTTGGTATTGGGAGGCATGAACACTGAAGCTTTCTTT. Full variable domain (missing parts from reference TRBV5-1 and TRBJ1-1): KAGVTQTPRYLIKTRGQQVTLSCSPISGHRSVSWYQQTPGQGLQFLFEYFSETQRNKGNFPGRFSGRQFSNSRSEMNVSTLELGDSALYLCASSLVLGGMNTEAFFGQGTRLTVV.

This clonotype showed up many times. V gene TRBV7-2 combines with J gene TRBJ2-3, with D possibly matching TRBD2 (6 bases). The CDR3 length is 17 residues. Germline V lookup: CDR1 SGHTA, CDR2 FQGNSA. Between the trimmed V and J ends, which lost 0 bases and 2 bases, there was a span of 15 bases. The CDR3 nucleotides are TGTGCCAGCAGCTTAGCTCACGGGGCGGGACCCACAGATACGCAGTATTTT. Its translation is CASSLAHGAGPTDTQYF.

In its sample, this clonotype was seen many times. The chain has TRBV7-7 and TRBJ2-1, with a tentative D call TRBD2 (5 bases). Germline V gene lookup returns CDR1 SSHAT and CDR2 FNYEAQ (reference sequence). V shed 1 base and J shed 7 bases, with 14 bases lying between them. This CDR3 contains 15 residues. The CDR3, as DNA: TGTGCCAGCAGCTTAGGAGGGCCTTTAGATAATGAGCAGTTCTTC. It yields the protein CASSLGGPLDNEQFF.

Ten or more counts support this clonotype. This chain connects TRBV15 to TRBJ2-7; 8 bases agree with TRBD1. After removal of 5 bases from V and 6 bases from J, the junction contained 9 bases not matched to a gene. The length of the CDR3 is 14 residues. The germline CDR1 and CDR2 sequences are LNHNV and YYDKDF (reference sequence). This chain's CDR3 is CATSPRDRLTEQYF. CDR3 in DNA: TGTGCCACCAGCCCACGGGACAGGCTAACCGAGCAGTACTTC.

This chain uses TRBV5-1 with TRBJ2-5; no reliable D call. V was clipped by 0 bases and J by 0 bases, with 6 bases between them. Germline V CDR1 and CDR2: SGHRS, YFSETQ. The CDR3 has 14 residues. CDR3 amino acids: CASSLEADQETQYF. The CDR3 nucleotides read TGCGCCAGCAGCTTGGAGGCAGACCAAGAGACCCAGTACTTC.

Turning to this clonotype: A read error is possible here, since a much larger clone lies one base away. The chain recombines TRBV11-1 with TRBJ2-7, with 11 bases identical to TRBD2. Germline V CDR1 and CDR2: SGHAT, FQDESV (reference sequence). This CDR3 contains 14 residues. The CDR3 nucleotides read TGTGCCAGGAGCTTTACTAGCGGGAGTTACGAGCAGTACTTC. This codes for CARSFTSGSYEQYF.

In its sample, this clonotype was seen many times. The rearrangement uses TRBV7-9 and TRBJ2-7; 7 bases map to TRBD1. In germline, CDR1 is SEHNR, CDR2 FQNEAQ (reference sequence). V was clipped by 4 bases and J by 2 bases; unmatched bases: 5. There are 14 residues in the CDR3. The CDR3 region has the DNA TGTGCCAGCAGCTCGAGGGGACAGCCCTACGAGCAGTACTTC. Translation: CASSSRGQPYEQYF.

This clonotype occurred many times. This chain uses TRBV29-1 with TRBJ2-3, with TRBD2 identical over 8 bases. The germline V gene has CDR1 SQVTM and CDR2 ANQGSEA. The CDR3 runs 16 residues. The CDR3 nucleotides read TGCAGTCCTGTCCTGGCCAGCGGGAGTACCACAGATACGCAGTATTTT. This encodes CSPVLASGSTTDTQYF.